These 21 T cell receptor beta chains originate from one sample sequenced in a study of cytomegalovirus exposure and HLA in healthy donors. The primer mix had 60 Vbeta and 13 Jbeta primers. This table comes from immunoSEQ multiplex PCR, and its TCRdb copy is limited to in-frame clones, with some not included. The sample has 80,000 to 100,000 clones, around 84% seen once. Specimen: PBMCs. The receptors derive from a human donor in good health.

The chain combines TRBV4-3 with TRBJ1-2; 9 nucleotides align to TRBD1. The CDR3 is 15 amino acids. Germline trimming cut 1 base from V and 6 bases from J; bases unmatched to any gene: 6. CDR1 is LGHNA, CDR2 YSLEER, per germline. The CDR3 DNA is TGCGCCAGCAGCCAAGGTCTGGGACAGGGTGATGGCTACACCTTC. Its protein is CASSQGLGQGDGYTF.

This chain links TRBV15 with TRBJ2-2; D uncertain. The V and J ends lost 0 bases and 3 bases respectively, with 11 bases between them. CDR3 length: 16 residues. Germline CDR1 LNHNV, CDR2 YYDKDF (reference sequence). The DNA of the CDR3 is TGTGCCACCAGCAGAGAACTGTTCGGTGACACCGGGGAGCTGTTTTTT. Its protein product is CATSRELFGDTGELFF.

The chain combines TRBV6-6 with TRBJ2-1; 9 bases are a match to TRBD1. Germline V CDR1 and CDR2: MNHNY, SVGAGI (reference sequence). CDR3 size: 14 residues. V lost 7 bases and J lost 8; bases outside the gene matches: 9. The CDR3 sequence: CASKEQGARDEQFF. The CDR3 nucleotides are TGTGCCAGCAAAGAACAGGGGGCGCGCGATGAGCAGTTCTTC.

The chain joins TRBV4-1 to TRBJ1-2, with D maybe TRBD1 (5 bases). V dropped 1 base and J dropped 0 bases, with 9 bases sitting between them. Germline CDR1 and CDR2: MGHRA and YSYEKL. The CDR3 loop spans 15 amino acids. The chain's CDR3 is CASSQATGSNYGYTF. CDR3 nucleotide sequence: TGCGCCAGCAGCCAAGCCACAGGTTCTAACTATGGCTACACCTTC.

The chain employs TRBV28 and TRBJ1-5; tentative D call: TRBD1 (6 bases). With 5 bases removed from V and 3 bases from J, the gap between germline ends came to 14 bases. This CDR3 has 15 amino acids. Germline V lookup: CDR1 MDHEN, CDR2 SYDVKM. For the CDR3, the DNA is TGTGCCAGCAGTCCAACAGGGAGTAACAATCAGCCCCAGCATTTT. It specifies CASSPTGSNNQPQHF.

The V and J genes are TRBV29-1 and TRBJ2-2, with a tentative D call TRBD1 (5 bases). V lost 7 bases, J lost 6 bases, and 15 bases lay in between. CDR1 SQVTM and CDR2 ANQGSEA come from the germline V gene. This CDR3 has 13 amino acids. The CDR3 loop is CSAQGGISGELFF. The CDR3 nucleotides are TGCAGCGCCCAGGGTGGAATATCCGGGGAGCTGTTTTTT.

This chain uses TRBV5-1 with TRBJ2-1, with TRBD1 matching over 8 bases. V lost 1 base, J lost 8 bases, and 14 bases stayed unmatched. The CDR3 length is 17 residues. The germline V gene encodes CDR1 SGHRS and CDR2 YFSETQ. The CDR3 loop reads CASSLLGPGTGGHEQFF. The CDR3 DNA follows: TGCGCCAGCAGCTTGTTGGGACCGGGGACAGGCGGTCATGAGCAGTTCTTC.

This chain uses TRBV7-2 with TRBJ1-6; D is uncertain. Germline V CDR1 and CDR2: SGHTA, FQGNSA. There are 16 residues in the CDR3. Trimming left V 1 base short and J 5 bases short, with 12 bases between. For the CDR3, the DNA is TGTGCCAGCAGCTTAGATGCGGCCCTTAATAATTCACCCCTCCACTTT. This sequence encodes CASSLDAALNNSPLHF. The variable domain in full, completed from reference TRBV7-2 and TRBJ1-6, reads GAGVSQSPSNKVTEKGKDVELRCDPISGHTALYWYRQSLGQGLEFLIYFQGNSAPDKSGLPSDRFSAERTGGSVSTLTIQRTQQEDSAVYLCASSLDAALNNSPLHFGNGTRLTVT.

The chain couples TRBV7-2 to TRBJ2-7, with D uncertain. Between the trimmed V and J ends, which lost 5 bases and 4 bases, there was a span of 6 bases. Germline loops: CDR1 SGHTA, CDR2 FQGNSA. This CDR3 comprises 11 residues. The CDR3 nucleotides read TGTGCCAGCAGCCCGCGATACGAGCAGTACTTC. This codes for CASSPRYEQYF.

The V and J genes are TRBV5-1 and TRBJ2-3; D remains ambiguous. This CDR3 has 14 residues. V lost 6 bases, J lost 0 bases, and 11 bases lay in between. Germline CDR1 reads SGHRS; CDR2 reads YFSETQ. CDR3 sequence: CASKVGLSTDTQYF. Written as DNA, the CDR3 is TGCGCCAGCAAGGTGGGCCTAAGCACAGATACGCAGTATTTT.

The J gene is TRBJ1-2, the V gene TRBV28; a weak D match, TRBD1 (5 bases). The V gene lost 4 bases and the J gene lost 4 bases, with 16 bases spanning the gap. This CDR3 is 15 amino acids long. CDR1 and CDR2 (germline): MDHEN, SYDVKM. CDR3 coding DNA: TGTGCCAGCAGTTCACAAAGGGGCGGCGGCTATGGCTACACCTTC. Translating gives CASSSQRGGGYGYTF.

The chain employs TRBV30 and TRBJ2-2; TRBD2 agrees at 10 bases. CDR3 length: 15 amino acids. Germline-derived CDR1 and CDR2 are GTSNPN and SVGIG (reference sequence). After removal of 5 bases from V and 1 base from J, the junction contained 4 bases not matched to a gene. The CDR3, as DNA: TGTGCCTGGCTAGCGGGGGTCCTGAACACCGGGGAGCTGTTTTTT. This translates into CAWLAGVLNTGELFF.

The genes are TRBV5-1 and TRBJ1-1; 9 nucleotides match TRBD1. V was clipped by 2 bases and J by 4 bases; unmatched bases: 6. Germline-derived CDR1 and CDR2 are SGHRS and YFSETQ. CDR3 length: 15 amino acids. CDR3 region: CASSLQGAGATEAFF. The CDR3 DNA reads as TGCGCCAGCAGCTTACAGGGGGCGGGGGCCACTGAAGCTTTCTTT. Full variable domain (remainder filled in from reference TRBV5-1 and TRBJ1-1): KAGVTQTPRYLIKTRGQQVTLSCSPISGHRSVSWYQQTPGQGLQFLFEYFSETQRNKGNFPGRFSGRQFSNSRSEMNVSTLELGDSALYLCASSLQGAGATEAFFGQGTRLTVV.

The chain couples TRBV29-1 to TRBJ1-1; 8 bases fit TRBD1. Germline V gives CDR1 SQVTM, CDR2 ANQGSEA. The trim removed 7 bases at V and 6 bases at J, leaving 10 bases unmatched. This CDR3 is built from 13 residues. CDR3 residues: CSAPLDRGAEAFF. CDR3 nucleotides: TGCAGCGCCCCCCTCGACAGGGGCGCTGAAGCTTTCTTT.

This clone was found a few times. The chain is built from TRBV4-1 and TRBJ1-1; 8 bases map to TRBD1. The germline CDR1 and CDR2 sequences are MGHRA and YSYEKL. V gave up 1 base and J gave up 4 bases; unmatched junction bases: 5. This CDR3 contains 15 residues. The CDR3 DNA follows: TGCGCCAGCAGCCAAGTTCAGGGGGCAGGCACTGAAGCTTTCTTT. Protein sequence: CASSQVQGAGTEAFF.

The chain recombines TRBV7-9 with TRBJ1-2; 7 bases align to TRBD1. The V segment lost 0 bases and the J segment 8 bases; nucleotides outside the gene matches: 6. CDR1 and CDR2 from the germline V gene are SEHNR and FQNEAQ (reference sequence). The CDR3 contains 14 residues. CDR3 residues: CASSLAGQSKGYTF. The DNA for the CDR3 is TGTGCCAGCAGCTTAGCGGGACAGTCGAAAGGCTACACCTTC.

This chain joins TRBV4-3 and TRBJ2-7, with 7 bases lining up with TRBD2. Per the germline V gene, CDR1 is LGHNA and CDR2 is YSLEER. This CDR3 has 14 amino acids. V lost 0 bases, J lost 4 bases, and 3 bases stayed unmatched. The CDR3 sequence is CASSQDRGGYEQYF. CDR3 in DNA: TGCGCCAGCAGCCAAGATCGGGGAGGGTACGAGCAGTACTTC.

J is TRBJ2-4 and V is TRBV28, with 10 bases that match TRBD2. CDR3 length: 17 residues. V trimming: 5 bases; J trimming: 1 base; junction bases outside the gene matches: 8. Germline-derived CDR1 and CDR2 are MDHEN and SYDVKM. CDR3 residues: CASSATRAGGAKNIQYF. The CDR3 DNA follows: TGTGCCAGCAGTGCAACACGAGCGGGAGGGGCCAAAAACATTCAGTACTTC.

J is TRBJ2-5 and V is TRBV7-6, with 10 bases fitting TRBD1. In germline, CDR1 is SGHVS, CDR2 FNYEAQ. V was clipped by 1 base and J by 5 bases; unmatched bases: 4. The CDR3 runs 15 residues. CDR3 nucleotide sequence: TGTGCCAGCAGCTTAGGGAGGGGACAGGGGGAGACCCAGTACTTC. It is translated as CASSLGRGQGETQYF.

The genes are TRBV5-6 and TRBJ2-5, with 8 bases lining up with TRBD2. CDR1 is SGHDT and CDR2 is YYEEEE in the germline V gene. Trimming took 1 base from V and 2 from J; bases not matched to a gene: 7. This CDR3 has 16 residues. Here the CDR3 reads CASSLLGSGVQETQYF. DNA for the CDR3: TGTGCCAGCAGCTTGTTAGGTAGCGGGGTACAAGAGACCCAGTACTTC.

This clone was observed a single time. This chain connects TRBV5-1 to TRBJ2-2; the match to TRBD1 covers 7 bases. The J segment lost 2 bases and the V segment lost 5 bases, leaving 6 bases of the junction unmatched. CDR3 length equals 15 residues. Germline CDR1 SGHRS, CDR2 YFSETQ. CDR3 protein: CASRTGTENTGELFF. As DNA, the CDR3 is TGCGCCAGCAGAACCGGGACAGAAAACACCGGGGAGCTGTTTTTT.